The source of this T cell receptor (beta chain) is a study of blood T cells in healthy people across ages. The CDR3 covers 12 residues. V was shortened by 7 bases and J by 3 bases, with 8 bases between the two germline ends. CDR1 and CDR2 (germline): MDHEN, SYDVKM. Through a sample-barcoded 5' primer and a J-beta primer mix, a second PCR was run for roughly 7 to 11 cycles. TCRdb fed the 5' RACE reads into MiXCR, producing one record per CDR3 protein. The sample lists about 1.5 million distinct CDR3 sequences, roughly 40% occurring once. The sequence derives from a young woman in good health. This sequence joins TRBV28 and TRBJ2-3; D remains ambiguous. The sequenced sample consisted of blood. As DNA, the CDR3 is TGTGCCAGCACGGACGATACAGATACGCAGTATTTT. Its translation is CASTDDTDTQYF. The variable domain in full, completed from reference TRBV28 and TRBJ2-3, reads DVKVTQSSRYLVKRTGEKVFLECVQDMDHENMFWYRQDPGLGLRLIYFSYDVKMKEKGDIPEGYSVSREKKERFSLILESASTNQTSMYLCASTDDTDTQYFGPGTRLTVL.